A few counts support the clone carrying this T cell receptor beta chain. These data originate in a study of CD8 T cells in ankylosing spondylitis. MiXCR, applied by TCRdb to the 5' RACE reads, yields one record per CDR3 protein. The repertoire includes 200,000 to 250,000 distinct CDR3 sequences, about 10% of them detected once, and over 20% sits in the top ten. Germline V gene data show CDR1 as DFQATT and CDR2 as SNEGSKA (reference sequence). This CDR3 spans 15 amino acids. V dropped 1 base and J dropped 1 base, with 13 bases sitting between them. The gene calls are TRBV20-1 and TRBJ1-2, with D perhaps TRBD1 (6 bases). The sequence was collected from a male donor with ankylosing spondylitis or in good health (not recorded which). Sequenced material: blood, either unsorted or a sorted T cell fraction (not recorded which). CDR3 protein: CSARVNRDGNYGYTF. The CDR3 coding sequence is TGCAGTGCTAGAGTCAACAGGGATGGTAACTATGGCTACACCTTC.